This T cell receptor beta chain comes out of a study of regulatory T cells in long-lasting Graves disease. Time point defined: persistent/refractory GD, antithyroid drugs over 5 years with positive TRAb. The TCR library was made from RNA that had been extracted from PBMCs in TRIzol. Patients were from an endocrinology department in Xi'an, China. Construction of TCR beta libraries relied on iRepertoire HTBI primers and on Arm-PCR targeting CDR3 regions. In the original processing: Identification of gene segments yielded some 62 TRBV and 12 to 15 TRBJ across samples. MiXCR, applied by TCRdb to the multiplex PCR reads, yields one record per CDR3 protein. The V and J calls were determined by TCRdb, not by the authors. The sample shows about 310,000 distinct CDR3 sequences, roughly 21% of them seen only once. Study-wide findings and caveats: New patients shared over 800 public clonotypes, fewer than the approximately 3,000 shared by persistent patients.

The table lists this clonotype with many counts. Its cognate antigen is unknown. The sequence was collected from a female donor with Graves disease. The specimen comprised peripheral blood mononuclear cells (PBMCs), sampled when the disease was refractory, from a patient treated with antithyroid drugs.

The DNA of the CDR3 is TGCAGCGTCGTTAGGTCCAGGGTACCGAACACTGAAGCTTTCTTT. Encoded protein: CSVVRSRVPNTEAFF. V gene TRBV29-1 combines with J gene TRBJ1-1; D is perhaps TRBD1 (5 bases). From germline, CDR1 is SQVTM and CDR2 ANQGSEA. The CDR3 runs 15 residues. The ends were cut back, 6 bases at V and 1 base at J, with 18 bases in the middle.